The 18 T cell receptor beta chains presented below share a single source sample, sequenced in a study of blood T cell repertoires in COVID-19. The assay was immunoSEQ multiplex PCR, and TCRdb's table has in-frame clones only and misses some. Found here are about 16,000 clones, around 94% of them singletons; the top ten hold less than 10%. The sequencing input was peripheral blood. The receptors stem from a human donor with active COVID-19. The donor label of this sample is uncertain.

This clone appeared once. The genes are TRBV5-1 and TRBJ1-2, with no clear D. The V end lost 7 bases, the J end lost 4 bases, and 20 bases lay between the germline ends. From germline, CDR1 is SGHRS and CDR2 YFSETQ. The CDR3 totals 15 residues. As DNA, the CDR3 is TGCGCCAGCTCCCCCCAGACGGGTTTAAGCTATGGCTACACCTTC. Protein: CASSPQTGLSYGYTF.

The chain carries TRBV5-1 and TRBJ2-5; 9 positions match TRBD2. V lost 7 bases and J lost 5; bases outside the gene matches: 6. CDR1 is SGHRS and CDR2 is YFSETQ in the germline V gene. CDR3 length: 13 amino acids. This CDR3 is CASGRGRGETQYF. CDR3 DNA sequence: TGCGCCAGCGGCCGCGGGAGGGGGGAGACCCAGTACTTC.

This chain uses TRBV6-2 or TRBV6-3 with TRBJ1-4; 8 nucleotides line up with TRBD1. There are 14 residues in the CDR3. In germline, CDR1 is MNHEY, CDR2 SVGEGT. J gave up 7 bases and V 2 bases, and 3 bases lay outside the gene matches. The CDR3 sequence is CASSYDRGGEKLFF. In nucleotides, the CDR3 is TGTGCCAGCAGTTACGACAGGGGAGGTGAAAAACTGTTTTTT.

The chain joins TRBV5-1 to TRBJ2-7; the D is unclear. The CDR3 is made up of 12 amino acids. Trimming removed 0 bases at V and 7 bases at J, with 8 bases between. Germline CDR1 and CDR2: SGHRS and YFSETQ. The CDR3, as DNA: TGCGCCAGCAGCTTGGGTGACGGGGAGCAGTACTTC. It encodes CASSLGDGEQYF.

The chain uses TRBV6-1 and TRBJ1-5; D is perhaps TRBD1 (5 bases). CDR3 size: 15 residues. The V end was cut by 1 base, the J end by 1 base, with 8 bases between. Germline-derived CDR1 and CDR2 are MNHNS and SASEGT. This CDR3 is CASSEVAGSNQPQHF. The CDR3 nucleotides read TGTGCCAGCAGTGAAGTGGCAGGGAGCAATCAGCCCCAGCATTTT.

This chain connects TRBV30 to TRBJ2-6, with D uncertain. V lost 2 bases to trimming and J lost 0 bases, with 2 bases between them. The CDR3 spans 13 residues. CDR1 is GTSNPN, CDR2 SVGIG, per germline (reference sequence). The CDR3 nucleotides read TGTGCCTGGAGTCACTCTGGGGCCAACGTCCTGACTTTC. As protein: CAWSHSGANVLTF.

The chain joins TRBV28 to TRBJ2-2, with TRBD1 matching over 11 bases. Trimming at V came to 0 bases and at J to 0 bases, leaving 0 bases not matched to a gene. This CDR3 contains 17 residues. Per the germline V gene, CDR1 is MDHEN and CDR2 is SYDVKM. The CDR3 loop is CASSLWGQGANTGELFF. For the CDR3, the DNA is TGTGCCAGCAGTTTATGGGGACAGGGGGCGAACACCGGGGAGCTGTTTTTT.

CDR3 residues: CASSRDRAAEAFF. DNA of the CDR3: TGTGCCAGCTCCCGGGACAGGGCGGCTGAAGCTTTCTTT. The V call is TRBV18, the J call TRBJ1-1; 9 bases match TRBD1. The V and J ends lost 6 bases and 6 bases, in that order; junction bases with no gene match: 5. CDR1 KGHSH and CDR2 LQKENI come from the germline V gene. This CDR3 has 13 amino acids.

This chain links TRBV14 with TRBJ1-4; D unclear. V was clipped by 4 bases and J by 8 bases, with 14 bases between them. The CDR3 has 14 residues. CDR1 is SGHDN, CDR2 FVKESK, per germline. The CDR3 nucleotides are TGTGCCAGCAGCCTGCTTGGGGAGGAGGAAAAACTGTTTTTT. Protein sequence: CASSLLGEEEKLFF.

This chain's CDR3 is CASSSMDRSEQFF. The CDR3 nucleotides read TGCGCCAGCAGCTCCATGGACAGGAGTGAGCAGTTCTTC. The V and J genes are TRBV5-1 and TRBJ2-1, with 7 bases matching TRBD1. Trimming at V came to 3 bases and at J to 9 bases, leaving 6 bases not matched to a gene. This CDR3 spans 13 amino acids. CDR1 and CDR2 (germline): SGHRS, YFSETQ.

V usage is TRBV5-1 and J usage is TRBJ2-6, with 12 nucleotides matching TRBD1. This CDR3 spans 18 amino acids. V lost 3 bases and J lost 2; bases outside the gene matches: 6. Germline V lookup: CDR1 SGHRS, CDR2 YFSETQ. This chain's CDR3 is CASSSMGTGGTGANVLTF. The CDR3 nucleotides are TGCGCCAGCAGCTCCATGGGGACAGGGGGCACTGGGGCCAACGTCCTGACTTTC. Full variable domain (rest looked up from reference TRBV5-1 and TRBJ2-6): KAGVTQTPRYLIKTRGQQVTLSCSPISGHRSVSWYQQTPGQGLQFLFEYFSETQRNKGNFPGRFSGRQFSNSRSEMNVSTLELGDSALYLCASSSMGTGGTGANVLTFGAGSRLTVL.

The J gene is TRBJ2-1, the V gene TRBV27, with 9 positions matching TRBD1. The V gene end was trimmed by 6 bases and the J gene end by 10 bases; junction bases not matched to a gene: 19. There are 17 residues in the CDR3. Germline V gives CDR1 MNHEY, CDR2 SMNVEV (reference sequence). The DNA for the CDR3 is TGTGCCAGCAGCAGAATCCCCCCGGGACAGGGACCAGAGGAGCAGTTCTTC. It specifies CASSRIPPGQGPEEQFF.

This chain joins TRBV5-6 and TRBJ1-6, with 7 bases matching TRBD1. The CDR3 length is 17 residues. V shed 4 bases, J shed 6 bases, and the junction held 13 bases outside the gene matches. The germline V gene encodes CDR1 SGHDT and CDR2 YYEEEE. CDR3 DNA sequence: TGTGCCAGCAGCCTATGGGCACCCACAGGGGCTAATTCACCCCTCCACTTT. Translated, it gives CASSLWAPTGANSPLHF.

The chain has TRBV1 and TRBJ2-1; TRBD1 is the table's D call and was not checked against the DNA. TRBV1 is reported as a pseudogene. The CDR3 has 18 amino acids. CDR3 sequence reads: CTSSQVRKGAGAYNEQFF. Here the CDR3 DNA reads TGCACCAGCAGCCAAGTTAGAAAAGGGGCAGGGGCCTACAATGAGCAGTTCTTC.

The sample holds one count of this clone. V usage is TRBV5-1 and J usage is TRBJ1-5; the match to TRBD1 covers 11 bases. The V and J ends lost 4 bases and 3 bases, in that order; junction bases with no gene match: 9. Germline CDR1 is SGHRS and CDR2 is YFSETQ. This CDR3 is 17 amino acids long. The CDR3 DNA sequence: TGCGCCAGCAGCCCAAATCCGGGACAGGGGGACAATCAGCCCCAGCATTTT. Protein: CASSPNPGQGDNQPQHF. Complete variable domain (other parts from reference TRBV5-1 and TRBJ1-5): KAGVTQTPRYLIKTRGQQVTLSCSPISGHRSVSWYQQTPGQGLQFLFEYFSETQRNKGNFPGRFSGRQFSNSRSEMNVSTLELGDSALYLCASSPNPGQGDNQPQHFGDGTRLSIL.

The gene calls are TRBV29-1 and TRBJ2-1; 11 bases agree with TRBD1. This CDR3 comprises 15 residues. V gave up 3 bases and J gave up 4 bases; unmatched junction bases: 5. Germline V gives CDR1 SQVTM, CDR2 ANQGSEA. CDR3 nucleotides: TGCAGCGTTGAGGGGACAGGGGGAAAATACAATGAGCAGTTCTTC. This encodes CSVEGTGGKYNEQFF.

V and J are TRBV19 and TRBJ1-2; no reliable D call. Germline CDR1 is LNHDA and CDR2 is SQIVND (reference sequence). V lost 3 bases, J lost 7 bases, and 12 bases lay in between. The CDR3 length is 13 residues. CDR3 loop: CASSIARISGYTF. CDR3 DNA sequence: TGTGCCAGTAGTATCGCGCGGATAAGTGGCTACACCTTC.

The chain recombines TRBV5-1 with TRBJ2-2; no definite D call. Germline loops: CDR1 SGHRS, CDR2 YFSETQ. The V end lost 0 bases, the J end lost 7 bases, and 10 bases lay between the germline ends. The CDR3 is made up of 14 amino acids. Here the CDR3 DNA reads TGCGCCAGCAGCTTGGCTAGACCTGGCGGGGAGCTGTTTTTT. This gives the protein CASSLARPGGELFF.